Following are 30 T cell receptor beta chains from one sample sequenced in a study of blood T cell repertoires in COVID-19 (dated by TCRdb to between 2020 and 2021). To prepare the library, the immunoSEQ multiplex PCR assay was applied. TCRdb provides this immuneACCESS table in a form limited to in-frame rearrangements. Some clones are lacking; in checked studies, under half of them reflect an unresolved V gene, and why the rest are absent is not known. Present in this sample are some 300,000 clones, roughly nine tenths of which were seen just once. Together, the top ten hold 1% of the sample. The sample consisted of PBMCs or T cells enriched from blood (not recorded which). Every receptor here comes from a woman aged 30 to 39 who had recovered from COVID-19.

This clone came up many times. The chain links TRBV28 to TRBJ2-7; TRBD1 is a possible D gene (7 bases). The V end was cut by 6 bases, the J end by 6 bases, with 12 bases between. The length of the CDR3 is 12 residues. Germline loops: CDR1 MDHEN, CDR2 SYDVKM. In nucleotides, the CDR3 is TGTGCCAGCAGGAGACAGGGAGGCGAGCAGTACTTC. Residues: CASRRQGGEQYF.

The J gene is TRBJ1-1, the V gene TRBV28; 7 bases are shared with TRBD1. Losses at the gene ends were 6 bases for V and 0 bases for J; bases not matched to a gene: 13. The CDR3 totals 17 residues. Looked up from germline, CDR1 is MDHEN and CDR2 is SYDVKM. Here the CDR3 DNA reads TGTGCCAGCAGCCGAAGGGGGACAGCGGGCATGAACACTGAAGCTTTCTTT. It is translated as CASSRRGTAGMNTEAFF.

The genes are TRBV30 and TRBJ1-1; D may be TRBD1 (6 bases). Trimming cost V 0 bases and J 6 bases, with 20 bases left between them. CDR1 and CDR2 (germline): GTSNPN, SVGIG (reference sequence). The CDR3 sequence is 16 residues long. The CDR3 DNA reads as TGTGCCTGGAGTGTCCCTAGGGGGTTAGGGGTCTCTGAAGCTTTCTTT. Its protein product is CAWSVPRGLGVSEAFF.

V is TRBV2 and J is TRBJ1-1; D gene unclear. The CDR3 has 14 amino acids. V was shortened by 0 bases and J by 9 bases, with 14 bases between the two germline ends. Germline CDR1 reads SNHLY; CDR2 reads FYNNEI. The CDR3 coding sequence is TGTGCCAGCAGTGAAGCGCTTCGGAGGACCAAAGCTTTCTTT. As protein: CASSEALRRTKAFF.

The V call is TRBV7-9, the J call TRBJ1-2; no clear D. Germline V gene data show CDR1 as SEHNR and CDR2 as FQNEAQ (reference sequence). V shed 1 base and J shed 8 bases, with 14 bases lying between them. This CDR3 is 14 amino acids long. Here the CDR3 reads CASSLGFQEEGYTF. CDR3 in DNA: TGTGCCAGCAGCTTAGGTTTTCAGGAGGAAGGCTACACCTTC.

On this clone itself: Other nucleotide sequences in the sample specify the same CDR3. The chain combines TRBV5-1 with TRBJ1-1; D is possibly TRBD1 (6 bases). CDR3 size: 13 residues. Germline V gene data show CDR1 as SGHRS and CDR2 as YFSETQ. V dropped 0 bases and J dropped 5 bases, with 8 bases sitting between them. The CDR3 region is CASSLDRATEAFF. In nucleotides, the CDR3 is TGCGCCAGCAGCTTGGACAGGGCGACTGAAGCTTTCTTT.

The gene calls are TRBV29-1 and TRBJ2-4, with D tentatively TRBD2 (6 bases). V gave up 3 bases and J gave up 0 bases, with 6 bases separating them. The CDR3 has 13 residues. Germline V CDR1 and CDR2: SQVTM, ANQGSEA. The CDR3 DNA sequence: TGCAGCGTTGAGGGACTAGCCAAAAACATTCAGTACTTC. Translated, it gives CSVEGLAKNIQYF.

In its sample, this clone was seen a few times. CDR3 amino acids: CASSSSWETYSNQPQHF. The CDR3 DNA is TGTGCCAGCAGCTCCTCCTGGGAGACTTATAGCAATCAGCCCCAGCATTTT. V and J are TRBV7-9 and TRBJ1-5; D is unclear. Trimming pared 4 bases from V and 0 bases from J, leaving 16 bases between. Germline V gene sequence: CDR1 SEHNR, CDR2 FQNEAQ (reference sequence). This CDR3 is built from 17 residues.

The chain has TRBV28 and TRBJ2-3, with D possibly being TRBD2 (5 bases). V shed 2 bases and J shed 8 bases, with 8 bases lying between them. CDR1 and CDR2 (germline): MDHEN, SYDVKM. The CDR3 runs to 12 residues. CDR3 sequence (DNA): TGTGCCAGCAGTTTACAGGAGGCTACGCAGTATTTT. It translates to CASSLQEATQYF.

This clone turned up a few times. V and J are TRBV10-2 and TRBJ1-5; D is uncertain. The CDR3 consists of 16 residues. Between the trimmed V and J ends, which lost 6 bases and 4 bases, there was a span of 19 bases. Per germline, CDR1 WSHSY and CDR2 SAAADI. For the CDR3, the DNA is TGCGCCAGCAGAAAAACCGGGAGTAGTGGAAATCAGCCCCAGCATTTT. Its translation: CASRKTGSSGNQPQHF.

The chain links TRBV10-3 to TRBJ1-1; 9 bases agree with TRBD1. CDR3 length: 14 amino acids. V shed 3 bases and J 6 bases; nucleotides not matched to a gene: 5. Germline V gene data show CDR1 as ENHRY and CDR2 as SYGVKD. This CDR3 reads CAISERDRVSEAFF. CDR3 coding DNA: TGTGCCATCAGTGAACGGGACAGGGTATCTGAAGCTTTCTTT.

This clone was seen just once. V usage is TRBV5-4 and J usage is TRBJ1-2, with 7 bases that match TRBD1. Germline lookup yields CDR1 SGHNT and CDR2 YYREEE (reference sequence). V shed 4 bases, J shed 3 bases, and the junction held 3 bases outside the gene matches. This CDR3 region has 13 residues. CDR3 in amino acids: CASSPTGDYGYTF. The CDR3 DNA follows: TGTGCCAGCAGCCCTACAGGGGACTATGGCTACACCTTC.

The chain carries TRBV28 and TRBJ2-3; 10 bases match TRBD1. Germline V CDR1 and CDR2: MDHEN, SYDVKM. This CDR3 spans 13 amino acids. Losses at the gene ends were 6 bases for V and 5 bases for J; bases not matched to a gene: 2. CDR3 residues: CASRGTGEDTQYF. The CDR3, as DNA: TGTGCCAGCAGAGGGACAGGGGAAGATACGCAGTATTTT.

The gene calls are TRBV27 and TRBJ2-7; 9 bases fit TRBD1. Per the germline V gene, CDR1 is MNHEY and CDR2 is SMNVEV (reference sequence). The CDR3 length is 16 residues. J lost 1 base, V lost 7 bases, and 11 bases had no gene match. CDR3 region: CASTQAPGQGSYEQYF. CDR3 nucleotide sequence: TGTGCCAGCACCCAAGCTCCGGGACAGGGATCCTACGAGCAGTACTTC.

The CDR3: CASSPGPTAGNTIYF. The CDR3 coding sequence is TGTGCCAGTAGTCCTGGGCCTACGGCTGGAAACACCATATATTTT. The chain joins TRBV19 to TRBJ1-3, with D hard to call. The CDR3 spans 15 residues. The germline V gene encodes CDR1 LNHDA and CDR2 SQIVND (reference sequence). V lost 5 bases and J 2 bases, leaving 13 bases between the germline ends.

The gene calls are TRBV2 and TRBJ2-1; 11 positions match TRBD2. CDR3 length: 15 residues. Unmatched junction bases numbered 7, after V lost 6 bases and J lost 6 bases. Per germline, CDR1 SNHLY and CDR2 FYNNEI. The CDR3 DNA reads as TGTGCCAGCAGCACTTCTAGCGGGGGGTTCAATGAGCAGTTCTTC. Amino acid sequence: CASSTSSGGFNEQFF.

The V call is TRBV5-4, the J call TRBJ1-1; D is unresolved. Looked up from germline, CDR1 is SGHNT and CDR2 is YYREEE (reference sequence). Trimming left V 5 bases short and J 1 base short, with 6 bases between. CDR3 length equals 12 residues. CDR3: CASSARNTEAFF. Here the CDR3 DNA reads TGTGCCAGCAGTGCGCGGAACACTGAAGCTTTCTTT.

The V call is TRBV3-1 (or the pseudogene TRBV3-2), the J call TRBJ1-6; perhaps TRBD1 as D (6 bases). Germline CDR1 reads LGHDT; CDR2 reads YNNKEL (reference sequence). CDR3 length equals 17 residues. The V gene lost 4 bases and the J gene lost 5 bases, with 18 bases spanning the gap. CDR3 sequence (DNA): TGTGCCAGCAGCCTACCCATCAAAGCAGGGGATAATTCACCCCTCCACTTT. It encodes CASSLPIKAGDNSPLHF.

In its sample, this clone was seen once. The chain joins TRBV12-5 to TRBJ1-1; 9 bases align to TRBD1. The germline CDR1 and CDR2 sequences are LGHNT and FRNRAP. The CDR3 extends over 16 amino acids. The V and J ends lost 6 bases and 4 bases, in that order; junction bases with no gene match: 12. CDR3 in amino acids: CASGDNRGREITEAFF. The CDR3 DNA reads as TGTGCTAGTGGGGACAACAGGGGGCGCGAGATCACTGAAGCTTTCTTT.

The chain employs TRBV5-1 and TRBJ2-3, with D unclear. The CDR3 covers 15 residues. V was pared by 4 bases and J by 2 bases, with 14 bases between. From germline, CDR1 is SGHRS and CDR2 YFSETQ. The CDR3 DNA reads TGCGCCAGCAGCGAATCTCGAGTGTCCACAGATACGCAGTATTTT. Residues: CASSESRVSTDTQYF.

The chain uses TRBV19 and TRBJ1-4, with 7 bases that match TRBD1. Losses at the gene ends were 4 bases for V and 4 bases for J; bases not matched to a gene: 6. The CDR3 covers 15 residues. Germline lookup yields CDR1 LNHDA and CDR2 SQIVND (reference sequence). Written as DNA, the CDR3 is TGTGCCAGTAGTAGAAACAGGGGTGGTAATGAAAAACTGTTTTTT. Translation: CASSRNRGGNEKLFF.

V and J are TRBV29-1 and TRBJ1-1; perhaps TRBD1 as D (6 bases). Trimming removed 6 bases at V and 3 bases at J, with 20 bases between. Germline CDR1 reads SQVTM; CDR2 reads ANQGSEA. The CDR3 runs to 15 residues. The CDR3 DNA reads as TGCAGCGTCGCATCCAGGGGTACGAGGGACACTGAAGCTTTCTTT. Translation: CSVASRGTRDTEAFF. Full variable domain (remainder filled in from reference TRBV29-1 and TRBJ1-1): SAVISQKPSRDICQRGTSLTIQCQVDSQVTMMFWYRQQPGQSLTLIATANQGSEATYESGFVIDKFPISRPNLTFSTLTVSNMSPEDSSIYLCSVASRGTRDTEAFFGQGTRLTVV.

This rearrangement joins TRBV23-1 to TRBJ2-7, with D perhaps TRBD1 (6 bases). TRBV23-1 is filed as an ORF, its function uncertain. Trimming removed 11 bases from V and 0 bases from J, with 20 bases in between. The CDR3 has 15 amino acids. As DNA, the CDR3 is TGCGCCTTCTTACCGGGACATTGCATCTCCTACGAGCAGTACTTC. Translated: CAFLPGHCISYEQYF.

This chain uses TRBV9 with TRBJ1-6; TRBD1 matches at 9 bases. The ends lost 4 bases at V and 9 bases at J; junction bases unmatched: 8. The V gene's germline CDR1 is SGDLS and CDR2 YYNGEE. The CDR3 runs 15 residues. Written as DNA, the CDR3 is TGTGCCAGCAGCAAAGTTGGGACAGGGACTTCACCCCTCCACTTT. It translates to CASSKVGTGTSPLHF.

V usage is TRBV20-1 and J usage is TRBJ1-1, with D perhaps TRBD1 (6 bases). CDR1 is DFQATT, CDR2 SNEGSKA, per germline (reference sequence). This CDR3 is 11 amino acids long. Trimming pared 2 bases from V and 8 bases from J, leaving 9 bases between. The CDR3 DNA is TGCAGTGCTAGATTGGACAGCGAAGCTTTCTTT. It translates to CSARLDSEAFF.

The chain couples TRBV18 to TRBJ2-1; no clear D gene. CDR1 and CDR2 from the germline V gene are KGHSH and LQKENI. V lost 5 bases, J lost 5 bases, and 10 bases lay in between. This CDR3 has 13 amino acids. In DNA, the CDR3 is TGTGCCAGCTCATCAGACACCGACAATGAGCAGTTCTTC. This codes for CASSSDTDNEQFF.

V is TRBV12-3 or TRBV12-4 and J is TRBJ1-6; D is ambiguous. With 6 bases removed from V and 11 bases from J, the gap between germline ends came to 11 bases. The CDR3 sequence is 12 residues long. The CDR3 here is CASSRLGTPLHF. The CDR3 DNA is TGTGCCAGCAGCCGCCTAGGAACACCCCTCCACTTT.

This chain uses TRBV2 with TRBJ2-7, with TRBD1 matching 9 bases. The CDR3 extends over 13 amino acids. Germline V gives CDR1 SNHLY, CDR2 FYNNEI. J lost 7 bases, V lost 10 bases, and 11 bases had no gene match. CDR3 sequence reads: CATTRDRAQEQYF. In nucleotides, the CDR3 is TGTGCCACCACCAGGGACAGGGCTCAAGAGCAGTACTTC.

The chain's CDR3 is CASSAPGQGSKNIQYF. The CDR3, as DNA: TGTGCCAGCAGTGCCCCGGGCCAGGGGTCCAAAAACATTCAGTACTTC. The gene calls are TRBV6-1 and TRBJ2-4; maybe TRBD1 (6 bases). Trimming shortened V by 4 bases and J by 2 bases, and 15 bases separated the two germline ends. The CDR3 extends over 16 amino acids. Germline loops: CDR1 MNHNS, CDR2 SASEGT.

This clone showed up just a few times. The V gene is TRBV19, the J gene TRBJ1-6; unclear D gene. Germline V gene data show CDR1 as LNHDA and CDR2 as SQIVND (reference sequence). The CDR3 has 15 residues. The V and J ends lost 8 bases and 3 bases respectively, with 14 bases between them. The CDR3 sequence is CASAPSGNYNSPLHF. For the CDR3, the DNA is TGTGCCAGTGCCCCCTCCGGGAACTATAATTCACCCCTCCACTTT.